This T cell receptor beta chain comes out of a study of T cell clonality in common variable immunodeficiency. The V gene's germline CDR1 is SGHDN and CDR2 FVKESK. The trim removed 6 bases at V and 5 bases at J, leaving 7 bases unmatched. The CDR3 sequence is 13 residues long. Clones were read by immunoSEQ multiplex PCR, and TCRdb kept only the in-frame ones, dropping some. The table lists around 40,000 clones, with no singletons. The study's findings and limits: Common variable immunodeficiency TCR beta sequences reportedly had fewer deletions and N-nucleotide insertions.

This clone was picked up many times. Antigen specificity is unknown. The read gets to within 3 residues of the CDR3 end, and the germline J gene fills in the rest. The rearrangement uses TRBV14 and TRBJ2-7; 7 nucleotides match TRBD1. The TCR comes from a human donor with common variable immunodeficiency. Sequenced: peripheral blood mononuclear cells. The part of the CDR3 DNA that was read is TGTGCCAGCAGTCGACAGGGAGTGGACGAG. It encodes CASSRQGVDE. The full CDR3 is CASSRQGVDEQYF.